The 16 T cell receptor beta chains presented below share a single source sample, sequenced in a study of cytomegalovirus exposure and HLA in healthy donors. Here immunoSEQ multiplex PCR was the method, and the copy in TCRdb shows in-frame clones only, minus some. The top ten clones hold approximately 0.91% of a sample with some 60,000 clones, approximately 96% of them seen once. Sample: PBMCs. The receptors here all came from a man aged 18 to 30 in good health and CMV-seronegative.

CDR3 bases: TGCAGCGTCGACGGACTAGCGGGAAATAATGAGCAGTTCTTC. It translates to CSVDGLAGNNEQFF. The V and J genes are TRBV29-1 and TRBJ2-1; 12 bases align to TRBD2. This CDR3 region has 14 residues. CDR1 SQVTM and CDR2 ANQGSEA come from the germline V gene. Trimming removed 6 bases from V and 7 bases from J; junction bases left unmatched: 7.

The chain joins TRBV7-9 to TRBJ2-7; TRBD2 aligns across 8 bases. Germline V gene data show CDR1 as SEHNR and CDR2 as FQNEAQ (reference sequence). V lost 5 bases to trimming and J lost 7 bases; unmatched junction nucleotides: 10. The length of the CDR3 is 14 residues. The CDR3 DNA follows: TGTGCCAGCAGCCCCCGGGGGGGAGCGGATGAGCAGTACTTC. It translates to CASSPRGGADEQYF.

This clone came up once. CDR3 in amino acids: CASSLTWEAGLSYNEQFF. The DNA of the CDR3 is TGTGCCAGCAGCCTCACCTGGGAGGCGGGCCTAAGCTACAATGAGCAGTTCTTC. V and J are TRBV9 and TRBJ2-1; possibly TRBD2 for D (6 bases). Trimming stripped 4 bases from V and 3 bases from J, with 23 bases between. CDR1 is SGDLS, CDR2 YYNGEE, per germline. CDR3 size: 18 residues.

Only a few counts were recorded for this clone. This chain connects TRBV10-2 to TRBJ2-7, with D perhaps TRBD1 (5 bases). There are 12 residues in the CDR3. V lost 11 bases and J 2 bases, leaving 13 bases between the germline ends. Germline V gene data show CDR1 as WSHSY and CDR2 as SAAADI. The DNA for the CDR3 is TGCGCCTGTACAGGCACAACCTACGAGCAGTACTTC. It yields the protein CACTGTTYEQYF.

This clone has just one count. The V call is TRBV7-9, the J call TRBJ2-3; TRBD2 might be the D (6 bases). This CDR3 has 16 amino acids. V lost 5 bases and J lost 3, with 18 bases in between. CDR1 is SEHNR, CDR2 FQNEAQ, per germline (reference sequence). The CDR3 nucleotides are TGTGCCAGCAGCCACCCCCCCGGGAGTCTAACAGATACGCAGTATTTT. This translates into CASSHPPGSLTDTQYF.

This chain links TRBV2 with TRBJ2-3; D is possibly TRBD1 (5 bases). The CDR3 has 14 residues. CDR1 is SNHLY, CDR2 FYNNEI, per germline. Trimming left V 6 bases short and J 1 base short, with 11 bases between. Written as DNA, the CDR3 is TGTGCCAGCAGGACAGTAACCCGCACAGATACGCAGTATTTT. As protein: CASRTVTRTDTQYF. The complete variable domain, with remaining parts taken from reference TRBV2 and TRBJ2-3, reads EPEVTQTPSHQVTQMGQEVILRCVPISNHLYFYWYRQILGQKVEFLVSFYNNEISEKSEIFDDQFSVERPDGSNFTLKIRSTKLEDSAMYFCASRTVTRTDTQYFGPGTRLTVL.

The chain recombines TRBV6-1 with TRBJ2-7, with no clear D. The germline V gene has CDR1 MNHNS and CDR2 SASEGT. The CDR3 is 14 amino acids. V lost 6 bases, J lost 3 bases, and 15 bases lay in between. CDR3 sequence: CASRQFGALYEQYF. DNA for the CDR3: TGTGCCAGCAGACAGTTCGGTGCGCTCTACGAGCAGTACTTC.

This rearrangement joins TRBV19 to TRBJ2-1; D is undetermined. The CDR3 is 11 amino acids. Between the trimmed V and J ends, which lost 5 bases and 4 bases, there was a span of 3 bases. Germline CDR1 and CDR2: LNHDA and SQIVND (reference sequence). CDR3 nucleotides: TGTGCCAGTAGTTATTACAATGAGCAGTTCTTC. It yields the protein CASSYYNEQFF.

V gene TRBV6-5 combines with J gene TRBJ2-7; 7 bases map to TRBD1. Per the germline V gene, CDR1 is MNHEY and CDR2 is SVGAGI. The V and J ends lost 6 bases and 1 base, in that order; junction bases with no gene match: 9. CDR3 length equals 15 residues. CDR3 loop: CASSIQGQSSYEQYF. The DNA of the CDR3 is TGTGCCAGCAGCATACAGGGGCAGTCATCCTACGAGCAGTACTTC.

The rearrangement uses TRBV2 and TRBJ2-3; 14 bases align to TRBD2. CDR1 is SNHLY and CDR2 is FYNNEI in the germline V gene. The V gene end was trimmed by 4 bases and the J gene end by 3 bases; junction bases not matched to a gene: 6. The CDR3 contains 17 residues. CDR3 loop: CASSVGTSGSGTDTQYF. The CDR3 DNA follows: TGTGCCAGCAGTGTGGGGACTAGCGGGAGTGGGACAGATACGCAGTATTTT.

The V gene is TRBV11-3, the J gene TRBJ1-1, with 9 positions matching TRBD1. CDR1 is SGHNT and CDR2 is YENEEA in the germline V gene. This CDR3 comprises 13 residues. V dropped 5 bases and J dropped 3; count of bases not matched to a gene: 1. CDR3 sequence reads: CASSRDRDTEAFF. For the CDR3, the DNA is TGTGCCAGCAGCCGGGACAGGGACACTGAAGCTTTCTTT.

The chain recombines TRBV5-1 with TRBJ2-2, with 8 bases aligning to TRBD2. The length of the CDR3 is 16 residues. Germline CDR1 and CDR2: SGHRS and YFSETQ. J was trimmed by 6 bases and V by 0 bases; bases with no gene match: 7. This CDR3 reads CASSLEGLGSPGELFF. In DNA, the CDR3 is TGCGCCAGCAGCTTGGAGGGACTAGGTTCGCCCGGGGAGCTGTTTTTT.

As regards this clone: Mismatch with germline at one junction end may stem from a read error. This chain connects TRBV7-7 to TRBJ2-5, with TRBD2 as a possible D gene (6 bases). The germline gives CDR1 SSHAT, CDR2 FNYEAQ (reference sequence). This CDR3 has 13 residues. The CDR3 DNA reads TGTGCTAGCAGCTGGGACTTCGGAGAGACCCAGTACTTC. The encoded protein is CASSWDFGETQYF.

The table lists this clone with a count of one. The gene calls are TRBV29-1 and TRBJ1-1; D might be TRBD1 (6 bases). The CDR3 spans 11 residues. Germline V gene lookup returns CDR1 SQVTM and CDR2 ANQGSEA. V lost 8 bases and J 10 bases, leaving 17 bases between the germline ends. The CDR3 is CSQYRVRGAFF. The CDR3 bases are TGCAGCCAGTACAGGGTACGGGGAGCTTTCTTT.

The rearrangement joins TRBV7-8 to TRBJ2-3; TRBD1 agrees at 7 bases. The length of the CDR3 is 15 residues. CDR1 and CDR2 (germline): SGHVS, FQNEAQ. V shed 2 bases, J shed 0 bases, and the junction held 2 bases outside the gene matches. The CDR3 region has the DNA TGTGCCAGCAGCTTACAGGGGGTTAGCACAGATACGCAGTATTTT. It yields the protein CASSLQGVSTDTQYF.

This chain links TRBV19 with TRBJ1-2; D is unclear. The germline CDR1 and CDR2 sequences are LNHDA and SQIVND (reference sequence). V lost 7 bases, J lost 7 bases, and 10 bases lay in between. This CDR3 has 11 residues. DNA for the CDR3: TGTGCCAGTAATATGCCGGGTGGCTACACCTTC. It translates to CASNMPGGYTF.